Following are 24 T cell receptor beta chains from one sample sequenced in a study of blood T cell repertoires in COVID-19. The assay was immunoSEQ multiplex PCR, and TCRdb's table has in-frame clones only and misses some. This table holds roughly 250,000 clones, about 93% found once. The sequenced sample consisted of PBMCs or T cells enriched from blood (not recorded which). The receptors come from a woman aged 18 to 35 who had recovered from COVID-19.

J is TRBJ2-1 and V is TRBV28; the D is unclear. Germline V gives CDR1 MDHEN, CDR2 SYDVKM. This CDR3 contains 17 residues. V was clipped by 6 bases and J by 0 bases, with 18 bases between them. The CDR3 protein is CASSLPPLLSSYNEQFF. CDR3 in DNA: TGTGCCAGCAGCCTCCCCCCTCTTTTGAGCTCCTACAATGAGCAGTTCTTC.

The V gene is TRBV5-8, the J gene TRBJ1-2; D is ambiguous. This CDR3 has 13 amino acids. The germline gives CDR1 SGHTS, CDR2 YDEGEE. Trimming shortened V by 2 bases and J by 4 bases, and 9 bases separated the two germline ends. CDR3 sequence: CASSFSGIYGYTF. CDR3 nucleotide sequence: TGTGCCAGCAGCTTTTCGGGGATCTATGGCTACACCTTC.

This rearrangement joins TRBV7-8 to TRBJ1-6; TRBD1 agrees at 7 bases. CDR1 is SGHVS and CDR2 is FQNEAQ in the germline V gene. J was trimmed by 3 bases and V by 3 bases; bases with no gene match: 11. The CDR3 length is 18 residues. This CDR3 is CASSFARDRGGYNSPLHF. In DNA, the CDR3 is TGTGCCAGCAGCTTTGCTCGGGACAGAGGGGGCTATAATTCACCCCTCCACTTT.

The V gene is TRBV15, the J gene TRBJ2-7; 8 bases match TRBD1. Per germline, CDR1 LNHNV and CDR2 YYDKDF (reference sequence). The CDR3 is 15 residues long. Trimming took 0 bases from V and 6 from J; bases not matched to a gene: 7. In DNA form, the CDR3 reads TGTGCCACCAGCAGAGAGGCGGACAGGGTGGGCGAGCAGTACTTC. It codes for CATSREADRVGEQYF.

The gene calls are TRBV7-2 and TRBJ2-1; a weak D match, TRBD2 (6 bases). The CDR3 is made up of 11 amino acids. The V and J ends lost 11 bases and 9 bases respectively, with 14 bases between them. Germline loops: CDR1 SGHTA, CDR2 FQGNSA. The CDR3 is CASSPGAEQFF. CDR3 bases: TGTGCCTCCAGCCCGGGAGCTGAGCAGTTCTTC.

The chain joins TRBV7-6 to TRBJ1-1; D ambiguous. CDR1 and CDR2 (germline): SGHVS, FNYEAQ. The CDR3 sequence is 13 residues long. V lost 6 bases, J lost 3 bases, and 11 bases lay in between. For the CDR3, the DNA is TGTGCCAGCAGTCGAGGTTCGGACACTGAAGCTTTCTTT. It codes for CASSRGSDTEAFF.

The V gene is TRBV10-3, the J gene TRBJ1-2; 9 nucleotides match TRBD1. Germline lookup yields CDR1 ENHRY and CDR2 SYGVKD. V shed 3 bases and J 4 bases; nucleotides not matched to a gene: 9. This CDR3 has 16 residues. The CDR3 loop reads CAISDEIRDRVYGYTF. The CDR3 DNA reads as TGTGCCATCAGTGACGAAATCCGGGACAGGGTCTATGGCTACACCTTC.

The rearrangement links TRBV5-1 to TRBJ2-7, with TRBD1 matching 8 bases. The trim removed 5 bases at V and 2 bases at J, leaving 9 bases unmatched. The CDR3 consists of 15 residues. Germline V CDR1 and CDR2: SGHRS, YFSETQ. The CDR3 sequence is CASRDGTGRTYEQYF. Here the CDR3 DNA reads TGCGCCAGCAGGGACGGGACAGGCCGAACCTACGAGCAGTACTTC.

The chain couples TRBV19 to TRBJ1-2; 10 bases line up with TRBD1. The length of the CDR3 is 16 residues. Germline V CDR1 and CDR2: LNHDA, SQIVND (reference sequence). The junction had 13 bases not matched to a gene; V was cut back by 8 bases and J by 4 bases. CDR3 in DNA: TGTGCCAGTGGCCGGGACAGGGGTAAAAGGGGCTATGGCTACACCTTC. Its translation: CASGRDRGKRGYGYTF.

The J gene is TRBJ2-1, the V gene TRBV4-1, with 12 bases identical to TRBD2. The CDR3 loop spans 15 amino acids. Germline V gene data show CDR1 as MGHRA and CDR2 as YSYEKL. The junction had 8 bases not matched to a gene; V was cut back by 6 bases and J by 8 bases. The CDR3, as DNA: TGCGCCAGCAGGAAACTAGCGGGGGGTCCTCATGAGCAGTTCTTC. Its translation is CASRKLAGGPHEQFF.

The V call is TRBV6-5, the J call TRBJ1-1; D gene uncertain. The ends were cut back, 8 bases at V and 6 bases at J, with 10 bases in the middle. The CDR3 has 11 amino acids. Germline assignment: CDR1 MNHEY and CDR2 SVGAGI. The CDR3 region has the DNA TGTGCCAGCTTCAGGTCAGCTGAAGCTTTCTTT. This translates into CASFRSAEAFF.

This clone showed up just once. This rearrangement joins TRBV7-3 to TRBJ2-7, with 7 bases that match TRBD2. V trimming: 4 bases; J trimming: 4 bases; junction bases outside the gene matches: 10. CDR3 length: 15 amino acids. Germline loops: CDR1 SGHTA, CDR2 FQGTGA. CDR3 bases: TGTGCCAGCAGCTCTCAAGCGGGGTGGGCATACGAGCAGTACTTC. Translating gives CASSSQAGWAYEQYF. Drawing the rest from reference TRBV7-3 and TRBJ2-7, the complete variable domain is GAGVSQTPSNKVTEKGKYVELRCDPISGHTALYWYRQSLGQGPEFLIYFQGTGAADDSGLPNDRFFAVRPEGSVSTLKIQRTERGDSAVYLCASSSQAGWAYEQYFGPGTRLTVT.

The J gene is TRBJ2-7, the V gene TRBV5-1; TRBD1 matches 10 bases. With V trimmed by 7 bases and J by 4 bases, 2 bases remained unmatched. This CDR3 contains 12 residues. Germline CDR1 reads SGHRS; CDR2 reads YFSETQ. The chain's CDR3 is CASGQGEYEQYF. CDR3 in DNA: TGCGCCAGCGGACAGGGGGAATACGAGCAGTACTTC.

The rearrangement uses TRBV7-2 and TRBJ1-4; D not certain. The germline gives CDR1 SGHTA, CDR2 FQGNSA. The CDR3 sequence is 17 residues long. V lost 4 bases, J lost 5 bases, and 20 bases lay in between. The DNA for the CDR3 is TGTGCCAGCAGCTCGGTCGGTTATGAATCGTGGAATGAAAAACTGTTTTTT. Translating gives CASSSVGYESWNEKLFF.

This clone was detected only a few times. The chain has TRBV11-1 and TRBJ2-1; D remains ambiguous. Trimming removed 1 base from V and 0 bases from J, with 10 bases in between. Germline V lookup: CDR1 SGHAT, CDR2 FQDESV (reference sequence). The CDR3 consists of 16 residues. The CDR3 here is CASSLGAGLSYNEQFF. The CDR3 bases are TGTGCCAGCAGCTTAGGTGCCGGTCTCTCCTACAATGAGCAGTTCTTC. The full variable domain, in which reference TRBV11-1 and TRBJ2-1 provide the parts outside the CDR3, is EAEVAQSPRYKITEKSQAVAFWCDPISGHATLYWYRQILGQGPELLVQFQDESVVDDSQLPKDRFSAERLKGVDSTLKIQPAELGDSAMYLCASSLGAGLSYNEQFFGPGTRLTVL.

This clone was detected once. The chain recombines TRBV7-9 with TRBJ1-1, with no clear D. The V end lost 2 bases, the J end lost 4 bases, and 11 bases lay between the germline ends. From germline, CDR1 is SEHNR and CDR2 FQNEAQ (reference sequence). The CDR3 runs 14 residues. This chain's CDR3 is CASSLILASTEAFF. Here the CDR3 DNA reads TGTGCCAGCAGCTTAATCCTGGCAAGCACTGAAGCTTTCTTT.

This clone occurred once. The chain couples TRBV5-1 to TRBJ1-2; D is ambiguous. The CDR3 has 13 residues. V was cut by 0 bases and J by 7 bases, with 10 bases left in between. Looked up from germline, CDR1 is SGHRS and CDR2 is YFSETQ. As DNA, the CDR3 is TGCGCCAGCAGCTTGGGAGGGCCGGGTGGCTACACCTTC. Protein: CASSLGGPGGYTF. Based on the CDR3 plus reference TRBV5-1 and TRBJ1-2, the full variable domain is KAGVTQTPRYLIKTRGQQVTLSCSPISGHRSVSWYQQTPGQGLQFLFEYFSETQRNKGNFPGRFSGRQFSNSRSEMNVSTLELGDSALYLCASSLGGPGGYTFGSGTRLTVV.

J is TRBJ1-1 and V is TRBV29-1; the D is unclear. The length of the CDR3 is 12 residues. Germline V gene lookup returns CDR1 SQVTM and CDR2 ANQGSEA. Trimming shortened V by 8 bases and J by 2 bases, and 12 bases separated the two germline ends. The CDR3 nucleotides are TGCAGCTCCGCACAGCTCAACACTGAAGCTTTCTTT. Encoded protein: CSSAQLNTEAFF.

There are a few counts of this clone. CDR3 sequence: CASSPGEGAKYF. DNA for the CDR3: TGTGCCAGCAGCCCCGGTGAGGGCGCGAAGTACTTC. The chain combines TRBV7-8 with TRBJ2-7; D is possibly TRBD2 (5 bases). Trimming shortened V by 5 bases and J by 11 bases, and 16 bases separated the two germline ends. The CDR3 has 12 residues. Germline values: CDR1 SGHVS, CDR2 FQNEAQ.

V usage is TRBV14 and J usage is TRBJ2-7; TRBD2 matches 8 bases. CDR1 SGHDN and CDR2 FVKESK come from the germline V gene. This CDR3 spans 18 amino acids. Trimming took 4 bases from V and 3 from J; bases not matched to a gene: 17. The chain's CDR3 is CASSRAQRGRTGRYEQYF. CDR3 nucleotides: TGTGCCAGCAGCCGGGCCCAGCGGGGGAGGACGGGCCGCTACGAGCAGTACTTC.

The gene calls are TRBV11-3 and TRBJ1-1; D possibly corresponds to TRBD1 (5 bases). This CDR3 has 13 residues. Trimming stripped 4 bases from V and 3 bases from J, with 9 bases between. CDR1 and CDR2 (germline): SGHNT, YENEEA. The CDR3: CASSSGGYTEAFF. CDR3 nucleotide sequence: TGTGCCAGCAGCTCGGGGGGTTACACTGAAGCTTTCTTT.

This chain uses TRBV12-3 or TRBV12-4 with TRBJ2-7; possibly TRBD2 for D (7 bases). The CDR3 extends over 13 amino acids. V was cut by 4 bases and J by 7 bases, with 14 bases left in between. In DNA form, the CDR3 reads TGTGCCAGCAGTTACGGGGGGCTGGGGGAGCAGTACTTC. This sequence encodes CASSYGGLGEQYF.

Written as DNA, the CDR3 is TGTGCCAGCTCACCACCGGGACAGATGGAGACCCAGTACTTC. Translating it yields CASSPPGQMETQYF. The chain combines TRBV18 with TRBJ2-5; 7 bases are a match to TRBD1. Germline lookup yields CDR1 KGHSH and CDR2 LQKENI. Trimming took 0 bases from V and 5 from J; bases not matched to a gene: 3. The CDR3 consists of 14 residues. Complete variable domain (other parts from reference TRBV18 and TRBJ2-5): NAGVMQNPRHLVRRRGQEARLRCSPMKGHSHVYWYRQLPEEGLKFMVYLQKENIIDESGMPKERFSAEFPKEGPSILRIQQVVRGDSAAYFCASSPPGQMETQYFGPGTRLLVL.

Written as DNA, the CDR3 is TGTGCCAGCAGCTTAGGGGCAGTGCGAGAAAAACTGTTTTTT. This encodes CASSLGAVREKLFF. J is TRBJ1-4 and V is TRBV7-8; D not resolved. CDR3 size: 14 residues. Trimming took off 1 base at V and 8 bases at J, with 11 bases between the two ends. Per germline, CDR1 SGHVS and CDR2 FQNEAQ.